The next 13 T cell receptor beta chains were all read from a single sample in a study of control samples from healthy donors and cancer patients. Clones were sequenced by immunoSEQ multiplex PCR, and TCRdb holds only the in-frame ones, with some missing. Here the sample spans approximately 120,000 clones, 90% being singletons. Input material: blood. The receptor source for this set is a human donor in good health. The donor label of this sample is uncertain.

The genes are TRBV24-1 and TRBJ2-1; D is unclear. The germline gives CDR1 KGHDR, CDR2 SFDVKD. The CDR3 sequence is 15 residues long. Between the trimmed V and J ends, which lost 3 bases and 1 base, there was a span of 9 bases. For the CDR3, the DNA is TGTGCCACCAGTGATGCCGGGCCGTCCTACAATGAGCAGTTCTTC. Amino acid sequence: CATSDAGPSYNEQFF.

The V and J genes are TRBV9 and TRBJ2-5; D not resolved. CDR1 is SGDLS and CDR2 is YYNGEE in the germline V gene. V dropped 0 bases and J dropped 4 bases, with 10 bases sitting between them. This CDR3 comprises 14 residues. CDR3 loop: CASSVDSSPETQYF. In DNA form, the CDR3 reads TGTGCCAGCAGCGTAGACAGCAGCCCAGAGACCCAGTACTTC.

The chain has TRBV5-1 and TRBJ2-7; 7 bases match TRBD1. In germline, CDR1 is SGHRS, CDR2 YFSETQ. The CDR3 runs to 13 residues. Germline trimming cut 8 bases from V and 4 bases from J; bases unmatched to any gene: 9. The CDR3 sequence: CASARDSAYEQYF. CDR3 DNA sequence: TGCGCCAGTGCCCGGGACAGTGCATACGAGCAGTACTTC.

The chain joins TRBV6-2 or TRBV6-3 to TRBJ2-7; D possibly corresponds to TRBD1 (6 bases). This CDR3 is built from 14 residues. Trimming stripped 2 bases from V and 2 bases from J, with 10 bases between. Germline assignment: CDR1 MNHEY and CDR2 SVGEGT. CDR3 loop: CASSYGGRAYEQYV. The CDR3 DNA reads TGTGCCAGCAGTTACGGGGGCAGGGCCTACGAGCAGTACGTC.

J is TRBJ2-2 and V is TRBV6-1; maybe TRBD2 (5 bases). CDR1 and CDR2 from the germline V gene are MNHNS and SASEGT. The CDR3 has 15 residues. V was cut by 3 bases and J by 5 bases, with 13 bases left in between. In DNA, the CDR3 is TGTGCCAGCAGTGAGGGGTCCGCGGGTACCGGGGAGCTGTTTTTT. As protein: CASSEGSAGTGELFF.

The chain has TRBV6-2 or TRBV6-3 and TRBJ2-7, with 7 bases lining up with TRBD2. J was trimmed by 7 bases and V by 6 bases; bases with no gene match: 12. CDR3 length: 14 residues. Germline CDR1 and CDR2: MNHEY and SVGEGT. The CDR3, as DNA: TGTGCCAGCAGCCCACCGGGACTACCGAAGGAGCAGTACGTC. Protein sequence: CASSPPGLPKEQYV.

Here the CDR3 reads CASSPGDSGNTIYF. In nucleotides, the CDR3 is TGTGCCAGCTCACCGGGGGACTCTGGAAACACCATATATTTT. The rearrangement joins TRBV18 to TRBJ1-3; D possibly corresponds to TRBD1 (5 bases). The germline gives CDR1 KGHSH, CDR2 LQKENI. This CDR3 has 14 residues. The ends were cut back, 3 bases at V and 0 bases at J, with 6 bases in the middle. The entire variable domain, with the rest obtained from reference TRBV18 and TRBJ1-3, is as follows: NAGVMQNPRHLVRRRGQEARLRCSPMKGHSHVYWYRQLPEEGLKFMVYLQKENIIDESGMPKERFSAEFPKEGPSILRIQQVVRGDSAAYFCASSPGDSGNTIYFGEGSWLTVV.

This clone was recorded once. This chain joins TRBV11-2 and TRBJ1-6; the match to TRBD1 covers 7 bases. This CDR3 contains 16 residues. CDR1 is SGHAT, CDR2 FQNNGV, per germline. Trimming cost V 5 bases and J 5 bases; bases outside gene matches: 9. DNA of the CDR3: TGTGCCAGCAGCACCCGGGGGACAGTTGATAATTCACCCCTCCACTTT. Its translation is CASSTRGTVDNSPLHF. Looking up the rest from reference TRBV11-2 and TRBJ1-6 gives the full variable domain: EAGVAQSPRYKIIEKRQSVAFWCNPISGHATLYWYQQILGQGPKLLIQFQNNGVVDDSQLPKDRFSAERLKGVDSTLKIQPAKLEDSAVYLCASSTRGTVDNSPLHFGNGTRLTVT.

The chain is built from TRBV6-6 and TRBJ1-2, with D uncertain. In germline, CDR1 is MNHNY, CDR2 SVGAGI (reference sequence). The V and J ends lost 8 bases and 2 bases respectively, with 15 bases between them. The CDR3 runs to 14 residues. The CDR3 is CASGSSPGNYGYTF. CDR3 DNA: TGTGCCAGCGGTAGTTCCCCGGGAAACTATGGCTACACCTTC.

The chain combines TRBV6-1 with TRBJ1-5; unclear D gene. CDR3 size: 13 residues. The germline gives CDR1 MNHNS, CDR2 SASEGT. V dropped 3 bases and J dropped 6 bases, with 9 bases sitting between them. CDR3 bases: TGTGCCAGCAGTGATTTGAGCCCTCAGCCCCAGCATTTT. Amino acid sequence: CASSDLSPQPQHF.

The V call is TRBV28, the J call TRBJ2-2, with D perhaps given as TRBD1 or TRBD2 (6 bases each). V lost 3 bases and J lost 5, with 10 bases in between. The germline gives CDR1 MDHEN, CDR2 SYDVKM. The CDR3 is 14 residues long. CDR3 sequence: CASSFRGETGELFF. DNA of the CDR3: TGTGCCAGCAGTTTTAGGGGGGAGACCGGGGAGCTGTTTTTT.

The rearrangement links TRBV6-1 to TRBJ1-1, with no clear D. The V gene's germline CDR1 is MNHNS and CDR2 SASEGT. This CDR3 has 15 amino acids. Trimming removed 3 bases from V and 0 bases from J, with 11 bases in between. CDR3 sequence (DNA): TGTGCCAGCAGTGAGACCTTGGAGGTGAACACTGAAGCTTTCTTT. This encodes CASSETLEVNTEAFF.

This chain uses TRBV5-6 with TRBJ2-1; TRBD2 might be the D (5 bases). CDR1 and CDR2 (germline): SGHDT, YYEEEE. Trimming took 1 base from V and 0 from J, leaving 11 bases between them. The CDR3 covers 16 residues. CDR3 nucleotide sequence: TGTGCCAGCAGCTTGTTAGCGCCGAGCTCCTACAATGAGCAGTTCTTC. This gives the protein CASSLLAPSSYNEQFF.